Below are 9 T cell receptor beta chains sequenced from a single sample in a study of identical twins. In TCRdb, the 5' RACE reads were re-called with MiXCR into one record per CDR3 protein. The sample shows roughly 700,000 distinct CDR3 sequences, roughly 8% of them seen only once. The sample also formed part of further work on yellow fever vaccine responses in identical twins.

Sequencing was carried out using PBMCs. Receptor source: a woman aged 18 to 35 in good health.

The sample holds many counts of this clonotype. V and J are TRBV10-3 and TRBJ2-2; D is possibly TRBD1 (6 bases). Trimming took 6 bases from V and 3 from J, leaving 11 bases between them. CDR3 length: 14 residues. In germline, CDR1 is ENHRY, CDR2 SYGVKD. CDR3 nucleotides: TGTGCCATCAGCGGCGACAGGCACACCGGGGAGCTGTTTTTT. This codes for CAISGDRHTGELFF.

This clonotype showed up many times. The J gene is TRBJ2-3, the V gene TRBV6-2 or TRBV6-3; D uncertain. The CDR3 runs to 14 residues. V shed 6 bases and J shed 4 bases, with 14 bases lying between them. Germline CDR1 MNHEY, CDR2 SVGEGT. The CDR3 bases are TGTGCCAGCAGACGGCCATTGTCATCAGATACGCAGTATTTT. It encodes CASRRPLSSDTQYF.

In its sample, this clonotype was seen a few times. The V gene is TRBV25-1, the J gene TRBJ1-2; D gene ambiguous. The CDR3 contains 14 residues. V lost 4 bases and J lost 3, with 12 bases in between. Germline CDR1 is MGHDK and CDR2 is SYGVNS. CDR3: CASSGHEGDYGYTF. CDR3 bases: TGTGCCAGCAGTGGTCATGAGGGAGACTATGGCTACACCTTC.

The V gene is TRBV9, the J gene TRBJ1-6; D call uncertain. CDR3 length equals 14 residues. Germline CDR1 and CDR2: SGDLS and YYNGEE. Deletions cut 2 bases from V and 4 bases from J, with 7 bases between. DNA of the CDR3: TGTGCCAGCAGCGTTCAGGTTTATAATTCACCCCTCCACTTT. Translation gives CASSVQVYNSPLHF.

This clonotype has only a few counts. The chain combines TRBV2 with TRBJ1-1; D is ambiguous. Deletions cut 8 bases from V and 2 bases from J, with 12 bases between. This CDR3 spans 13 amino acids. CDR1 is SNHLY and CDR2 is FYNNEI in the germline V gene. CDR3 nucleotide sequence: TGTGCCAGCTCGGAGCGACTAAACACTGAAGCTTTCTTT. It encodes CASSERLNTEAFF. Together with reference TRBV2 and TRBJ1-1, the CDR3 gives the full variable domain: EPEVTQTPSHQVTQMGQEVILRCVPISNHLYFYWYRQILGQKVEFLVSFYNNEISEKSEIFDDQFSVERPDGSNFTLKIRSTKLEDSAMYFCASSERLNTEAFFGQGTRLTVV.

This clonotype was seen ten or more times. The V call is TRBV5-1, the J call TRBJ1-1; 9 bases agree with TRBD1. The CDR3 covers 16 residues. Germline CDR1 is SGHRS and CDR2 is YFSETQ. V lost 4 bases to trimming and J lost 2 bases; unmatched junction nucleotides: 9. The CDR3 spells CASSQPLGQGNTEAFF. DNA for the CDR3: TGCGCCAGCAGCCAGCCCCTGGGACAGGGTAACACTGAAGCTTTCTTT.

This clonotype was counted at least ten times. V usage is TRBV5-1 and J usage is TRBJ2-7; 12 bases are shared with TRBD2. Germline CDR1 and CDR2: SGHRS and YFSETQ. V shed 3 bases, J shed 7 bases, and the junction held 11 bases outside the gene matches. The CDR3 covers 16 residues. The CDR3 region has the DNA TGCGCCAGCAGCTCGACTAGCGGGGGTGGTATAGCTGAGCAGTACTTC. Translated: CASSSTSGGGIAEQYF.

The chain uses TRBV5-8 and TRBJ2-1, with 11 bases aligning to TRBD2. From germline, CDR1 is SGHTS and CDR2 YDEGEE. The CDR3 loop spans 17 amino acids. The V gene end was trimmed by 2 bases and the J gene end by 3 bases; junction bases not matched to a gene: 7. The CDR3 protein is CASSLMGTSGFYNEQFF. For the CDR3, the DNA is TGTGCCAGCAGCTTAATGGGGACTAGCGGTTTCTACAATGAGCAGTTCTTC. The complete variable domain, with remaining parts taken from reference TRBV5-8 and TRBJ2-1, reads EAGVTQSPTHLIKTRGQQATLRCSPISGHTSVYWYQQALGLGLQFLLWYDEGEERNRGNFPPRFSGRQFPNYSSELNVNALELEDSALYLCASSLMGTSGFYNEQFFGPGTRLTVL.

In its sample, this clonotype was seen a few times. The V and J genes are TRBV19 and TRBJ2-3; TRBD2 matches at 8 bases. Germline CDR1 LNHDA, CDR2 SQIVND (reference sequence). V shed 0 bases and J 5 bases; nucleotides not matched to a gene: 10. CDR3 length equals 17 residues. The chain's CDR3 is CASSIEPPAGAVDTQYF. The CDR3 DNA is TGTGCCAGTAGTATAGAACCCCCAGCGGGAGCAGTAGATACGCAGTATTTT. The variable domain in full, completed from reference TRBV19 and TRBJ2-3, reads DGGITQSPKYLFRKEGQNVTLSCEQNLNHDAMYWYRQDPGQGLRLIYYSQIVNDFQKGDIAEGYSVSREKKESFPLTVTSAQKNPTAFYLCASSIEPPAGAVDTQYFGPGTRLTVL.